One sample yielded the 18 T cell receptor beta chains listed below, sequenced in a study of OX40 agonist ivuxolimab in advanced cancers. The method was the immunoSEQ multiplex PCR assay. TCRdb limited this immuneACCESS table to in-frame rearrangements with V and J called. A share of clones is missing; checked studies link under half to unresolved V genes, and the rest is unexplained. The sample table lists under 100,000 clones, approximately 85% of them with a count of one. The ten most abundant clones make up less than 6.5% of the sample. Source: CD4+ or CD8+ T cells sorted from blood, taken in a trial of the OX40 agonist ivuxolimab. The source of these receptors is an adult with an advanced solid tumor such as melanoma, head and neck, liver or kidney cancer.

The V and J genes are TRBV6-6 and TRBJ1-2, with TRBD1 identical over 8 bases. Germline V gene data show CDR1 as MNHNY and CDR2 as SVGAGI (reference sequence). The ends lost 6 bases at V and 4 bases at J; junction bases unmatched: 4. The CDR3 is made up of 13 amino acids. Written as DNA, the CDR3 is TGTGCCAGCAGAGTCCAGGGGGCCTATGGCTACACCTTC. Translation: CASRVQGAYGYTF.

V usage is TRBV5-1 and J usage is TRBJ2-7, with D unclear. V lost 4 bases, J lost 2 bases, and 4 bases lay in between. This CDR3 comprises 11 residues. Germline assignment: CDR1 SGHRS and CDR2 YFSETQ. The CDR3 DNA reads TGCGCCAGCAGCACCACCTACGAGCAGTACTTC. Translating gives CASSTTYEQYF.

The chain employs TRBV19 and TRBJ2-3; 12 bases are shared with TRBD2. Germline lookup yields CDR1 LNHDA and CDR2 SQIVND (reference sequence). The CDR3 is 16 amino acids. V shed 2 bases, J shed 3 bases, and the junction held 3 bases outside the gene matches. CDR3 in amino acids: CASSISLAGGTDTQYF. CDR3 nucleotides: TGTGCCAGTAGTATATCCCTAGCGGGGGGGACAGATACGCAGTATTTT.

V is TRBV14 and J is TRBJ2-1, with TRBD1 identical over 9 bases. The CDR3 length is 16 residues. The ends lost 1 base at V and 7 bases at J; junction bases unmatched: 8. Germline values: CDR1 SGHDN, CDR2 FVKESK. The CDR3 DNA sequence: TGTGCCAGCAGCCAAGCCGGGACAGGGCTAAGGAATGAGCAGTTCTTC. This gives the protein CASSQAGTGLRNEQFF.

J is TRBJ1-4 and V is TRBV7-9, with D unclear. This CDR3 is built from 13 residues. Germline values: CDR1 SEHNR, CDR2 FQNEAQ (reference sequence). Between the trimmed V and J ends, which lost 7 bases and 0 bases, there was a span of 6 bases. The CDR3 DNA follows: TGTGCCAGCAAAATTGCAACTAATGAAAAACTGTTTTTT. As protein: CASKIATNEKLFF.

The CDR3 sequence is CSARGDDEQYF. DNA of the CDR3: TGCAGTGCTAGAGGGGACGACGAGCAGTACTTC. This chain uses TRBV20-1 with TRBJ2-7; D assignment may be TRBD1 or TRBD2 (5 bases each). The CDR3 consists of 11 residues. CDR1 is DFQATT, CDR2 SNEGSKA, per germline (reference sequence). The V end lost 1 base, the J end lost 5 bases, and 6 bases lay between the germline ends.

This sequence joins TRBV2 and TRBJ2-3; D might be TRBD2 (6 bases). Trimming pared 8 bases from V and 4 bases from J, leaving 13 bases between. CDR3 size: 13 residues. Looked up from germline, CDR1 is SNHLY and CDR2 is FYNNEI. The CDR3 protein is CASSGGMADTQYF. CDR3 sequence (DNA): TGTGCCAGCTCCGGCGGGATGGCAGATACGCAGTATTTT.

The genes are TRBV29-1 and TRBJ2-3; no clear D. The CDR3 runs 11 residues. V lost 4 bases to trimming and J lost 6 bases, with 8 bases between them. The germline V gene encodes CDR1 SQVTM and CDR2 ANQGSEA. As DNA, the CDR3 is TGCAGCGTTGGGCTGCCCGATACGCAGTATTTT. Its protein is CSVGLPDTQYF.

The chain is built from TRBV7-8 and TRBJ1-2; TRBD1 matches 7 bases. Germline loops: CDR1 SGHVS, CDR2 FQNEAQ. V lost 5 bases and J lost 8; bases outside the gene matches: 17. The CDR3 has 16 amino acids. CDR3 bases: TGTGCCAGCAGCCCATCGGCCGTCAGGGGGTTAGTCGGCTACACCTTC. It translates to CASSPSAVRGLVGYTF. The full variable domain, its missing parts supplied by reference TRBV7-8 and TRBJ1-2, is GAGVSQSPRYKVAKRGQDVALRCDPISGHVSLFWYQQALGQGPEFLTYFQNEAQLDKSGLPSDRFFAERPEGSVSTLKIQRTQQEDSAVYLCASSPSAVRGLVGYTFGSGTRLTVV.

V and J are TRBV30 and TRBJ1-6; D might be TRBD1 (5 bases). Trimming pared 0 bases from V and 7 bases from J, leaving 7 bases between. CDR3 length: 13 amino acids. The germline CDR1 and CDR2 sequences are GTSNPN and SVGIG (reference sequence). The DNA for the CDR3 is TGTGCCTGGAGTGTTCAGGGAAATTCACCCCTCCACTTT. Translation: CAWSVQGNSPLHF.

The rearrangement uses TRBV7-3 and TRBJ2-3, with D perhaps matching TRBD2 (6 bases). Germline CDR1 is SGHTA and CDR2 is FQGTGA. V dropped 3 bases and J dropped 1 base, with 8 bases sitting between them. The CDR3 is 14 amino acids. For the CDR3, the DNA is TGTGCCAGCAGCTTCTTAGCGGGCACAGATACGCAGTATTTT. Translated, it gives CASSFLAGTDTQYF.

This clone was detected only once. The chain links TRBV7-9 to TRBJ1-1; D is possibly TRBD1 (6 bases). Trimming cost V 6 bases and J 5 bases, with 13 bases left between them. Germline CDR1 is SEHNR and CDR2 is FQNEAQ (reference sequence). The length of the CDR3 is 13 residues. The CDR3 coding sequence is TGTGCCAGCAGAGCGGGGGCCGGTACTGAAGCTTTCTTT. Translation gives CASRAGAGTEAFF.

The chain joins TRBV7-2 to TRBJ2-2, with D possibly matching TRBD2 (5 bases). Trimming stripped 5 bases from V and 2 bases from J, with 12 bases between. The CDR3 is 15 residues long. Germline assignment: CDR1 SGHTA and CDR2 FQGNSA. The CDR3 protein is CASSPAGFNTGELFF. The CDR3, as DNA: TGTGCCAGCAGCCCTGCGGGCTTCAACACCGGGGAGCTGTTTTTT.

In this sample, this clone turned up a few times. CDR3 DNA: TGTGCTAGTGGTAGCGAACCGGGACACACGCTCGGTAGCACAGATACGCAGTATTTT. Protein product: CASGSEPGHTLGSTDTQYF. The chain links TRBV12-5 to TRBJ2-3, with D possibly TRBD1 on 6 matching bases. The CDR3 has 19 amino acids. Trimming shortened V by 5 bases and J by 0 bases, and 24 bases separated the two germline ends. Germline V lookup: CDR1 LGHNT, CDR2 FRNRAP.

Written as DNA, the CDR3 is TGTGCCAGCAGTTACTCCGGGACTAGCGGTTACAATGAGCAGTTCTTC. Amino acid sequence: CASSYSGTSGYNEQFF. J is TRBJ2-1 and V is TRBV6-5; 11 bases line up with TRBD2. The CDR3 is 16 residues long. Germline assignment: CDR1 MNHEY and CDR2 SVGAGI. Trimming took 0 bases from V and 4 from J; bases not matched to a gene: 2.

V gene TRBV27 combines with J gene TRBJ1-5; D is uncertain. This CDR3 region has 17 residues. Trimming cost V 5 bases and J 0 bases, with 17 bases left between them. The germline CDR1 and CDR2 sequences are MNHEY and SMNVEV (reference sequence). CDR3 sequence reads: CASSPPGAFHSNQPQHF. CDR3 coding DNA: TGTGCCAGCAGTCCCCCGGGAGCCTTTCATAGCAATCAGCCCCAGCATTTT.

V gene TRBV4-2 combines with J gene TRBJ1-1; 7 bases align to TRBD1. The ends lost 5 bases at V and 0 bases at J; junction bases unmatched: 3. The CDR3 covers 14 residues. The V gene's germline CDR1 is LGHNA and CDR2 YNFKEQ. CDR3 coding DNA: TGTGCCAGCAGCGACAGGGTAATGAACACTGAAGCTTTCTTT. Translating it yields CASSDRVMNTEAFF.

V gene TRBV4-1 combines with J gene TRBJ2-5; D might be TRBD1 or TRBD2, each matching 6 bases. Deletions cut 1 base from V and 5 bases from J, with 14 bases between. Germline loops: CDR1 MGHRA, CDR2 YSYEKL. This CDR3 has 15 amino acids. Written as DNA, the CDR3 is TGCGCCAGCAGCCAAGTATCGGGGGACATGGAGACCCAGTACTTC. Translating it yields CASSQVSGDMETQYF.